Listed below are T cell receptor beta chains from one sample, sequenced in a study of beta chain features in type 1 diabetes. Profiled with immunoSEQ multiplex PCR; TCRdb holds only in-frame clones, not every one. The sample holds under 500,000 clones, 25% to 35% seen once. Sequences were obtained from naive CD4+ T cells from blood. The receptor set was obtained from a man in his late teens or twenties in good health. Each CDR3 is given with its conserved first and last residue. Fields, in order: J gene, clone size, V gene, D gene, CDR3 protein, CDR3 DNA. The D gene is left open where the match is weak. Where a row states a size, it is once, few, many or the class of an expanded clone; other rows omit it.

j_gene: TRBJ2-1; abundance: few; v_gene: TRBV30; d_gene: NA; CDR3aa: CAWSVQRNEQFF; CDR3nt: TGTGCCTGGAGTGTACAGCGGAATGAGCAGTTCTTC
j_gene: TRBJ2-1; abundance: NA; v_gene: TRBV10-3; d_gene: TRBD2; CDR3aa: CAISESGLGYNEQFF; CDR3nt: TGTGCCATCAGTGAGTCGGGACTAGGTTACAATGAGCAGTTCTTC
j_gene: TRBJ2-3; abundance: few; v_gene: TRBV5-6; d_gene: NA; CDR3aa: CASSLGRTGTQYF; CDR3nt: TGTGCCAGCAGCTTGGGTAGAACGGGTACGCAGTATTTT
j_gene: TRBJ2-3; abundance: NA; v_gene: TRBV29-1; d_gene: NA; CDR3aa: CSVDTRATDTQYF; CDR3nt: TGCAGCGTTGATACGAGAGCCACAGATACGCAGTATTTT
j_gene: TRBJ1-3; abundance: NA; v_gene: TRBV30; d_gene: TRBD1; CDR3aa: CAWSVTGVANTIYF; CDR3nt: TGTGCCTGGAGTGTGACAGGGGTGGCAAACACCATATATTTT
j_gene: TRBJ2-6; abundance: NA; v_gene: TRBV28; d_gene: NA; CDR3aa: CASSLNPSLGANVLTF; CDR3nt: TGTGCCAGCAGTCTAAACCCCTCCCTGGGGGCCAACGTCCTGACTTTC
j_gene: TRBJ2-1; abundance: NA; v_gene: TRBV11-2; d_gene: NA; CDR3aa: CASSPTSASSYNEQFF; CDR3nt: TGTGCCAGCAGCCCTACGAGCGCGAGCTCCTACAATGAGCAGTTCTTC
j_gene: TRBJ2-7; abundance: few; v_gene: TRBV20-1; d_gene: NA; CDR3aa: CTGRTNYEQYF; CDR3nt: TGCACGGGCAGGACCAACTACGAGCAGTACTTC
j_gene: TRBJ2-1; abundance: few; v_gene: TRBV7-9; d_gene: TRBD2; CDR3aa: CASSLSLAGGYEQFF; CDR3nt: TGTGCCAGCAGCTTATCACTAGCGGGAGGCTATGAGCAGTTCTTC
j_gene: TRBJ1-3; abundance: NA; v_gene: TRBV30; d_gene: NA; CDR3aa: CAWSVDRSGNTIYF; CDR3nt: TGTGCCTGGAGTGTAGACCGCTCTGGAAACACCATATATTTT
j_gene: TRBJ2-7; abundance: NA; v_gene: TRBV5-4; d_gene: TRBD2; CDR3aa: CASSLGLAGAYEQYF; CDR3nt: TGTGCCAGCAGCTTGGGACTAGCGGGAGCTTACGAGCAGTACTTC
j_gene: TRBJ2-5; abundance: NA; v_gene: TRBV27; d_gene: NA; CDR3aa: CASSLEGGGRQYF; CDR3nt: TGTGCCAGCAGTTTAGAGGGGGGAGGCCGCCAGTACTTC
j_gene: TRBJ2-7; abundance: NA; v_gene: TRBV30; d_gene: NA; CDR3aa: CAWRATSSYEQYF; CDR3nt: TGTGCCTGGAGGGCGACTAGTTCTTACGAGCAGTACTTC
j_gene: TRBJ1-1; abundance: NA; v_gene: TRBV29-1; d_gene: NA; CDR3aa: CSVGLGQQNTEAFF; CDR3nt: TGCAGCGTCGGCCTCGGGCAGCAGAACACTGAAGCTTTCTTT
j_gene: TRBJ1-2; abundance: NA; v_gene: TRBV2; d_gene: NA; CDR3aa: CASSTWTEQNYGYTF; CDR3nt: TGTGCCAGCAGTACCTGGACGGAGCAGAACTATGGCTACACCTTC
j_gene: TRBJ2-2; abundance: NA; v_gene: TRBV28; d_gene: TRBD2; CDR3aa: CASSRPSGTNTGELFF; CDR3nt: TGTGCCAGCAGTCGGCCTAGCGGAACGAACACCGGGGAGCTGTTTTTT
j_gene: TRBJ2-3; abundance: NA; v_gene: TRBV5-4; d_gene: TRBD2; CDR3aa: CASSLLTAGGLDGTDTQYF; CDR3nt: TGTGCCAGCAGCTTGCTTACGGCGGGGGGGCTCGATGGCACAGATACGCAGTATTTT
j_gene: TRBJ2-1; abundance: few; v_gene: TRBV30; d_gene: NA; CDR3aa: CAWSQQRAANEQFF; CDR3nt: TGTGCCTGGAGCCAACAAAGGGCGGCAAATGAGCAGTTCTTC
j_gene: TRBJ2-3; abundance: few; v_gene: TRBV5-1; d_gene: NA; CDR3aa: CASSIESRSYSADTQYF; CDR3nt: TGCGCCAGCAGCATAGAAAGCCGGAGCTACTCAGCAGATACGCAGTATTTT
j_gene: TRBJ1-1; abundance: NA; v_gene: TRBV7-3; d_gene: NA; CDR3aa: CASSLVVNTEAFF; CDR3nt: TGTGCCAGCAGCTTGGTGGTTAACACTGAAGCTTTCTTT
j_gene: TRBJ2-3; abundance: few; v_gene: TRBV29-1; d_gene: TRBD1; CDR3aa: CSVDALGTGTDTQYF; CDR3nt: TGCAGCGTTGATGCTTTAGGGACAGGGACAGATACGCAGTATTTT
j_gene: TRBJ2-7; abundance: NA; v_gene: TRBV27; d_gene: TRBD1; CDR3aa: CASSFLGTGNSEQYF; CDR3nt: TGTGCCAGCAGTTTCCTAGGGACAGGGAATTCCGAGCAGTACTTC
j_gene: TRBJ1-2; abundance: few; v_gene: TRBV4-2; d_gene: NA; CDR3aa: CASSQSAAQNYGYTF; CDR3nt: TGTGCCAGCAGCCAGTCCGCTGCACAGAACTATGGCTACACCTTC
j_gene: TRBJ1-1; abundance: NA; v_gene: TRBV20-1; d_gene: NA; CDR3aa: CSVGVGTEAFF; CDR3nt: TGCAGTGTTGGGGTGGGCACTGAAGCTTTCTTT
j_gene: TRBJ2-1; abundance: NA; v_gene: TRBV7-2; d_gene: TRBD1; CDR3aa: CASSLVGTGAYNEQFF; CDR3nt: TGTGCCAGCAGCTTAGTAGGGACAGGGGCTTACAATGAGCAGTTCTTC
j_gene: TRBJ1-2; abundance: NA; v_gene: TRBV29-1; d_gene: NA; CDR3aa: CSVEEYYGYTF; CDR3nt: TGCAGCGTTGAAGAGTACTATGGCTACACCTTC
j_gene: TRBJ1-4; abundance: few; v_gene: TRBV25-1; d_gene: NA; CDR3aa: CASSGGPPGKLFF; CDR3nt: TGTGCCAGCAGTGGGGGGCCTCCCGGAAAACTGTTTTTT
j_gene: TRBJ2-7; abundance: few; v_gene: TRBV9; d_gene: TRBD1; CDR3aa: CASSAKPQGAKYEQYF; CDR3nt: TGTGCCAGCAGCGCGAAACCACAGGGGGCGAAGTACGAGCAGTACTTC
j_gene: TRBJ2-1; abundance: few; v_gene: TRBV29-1; d_gene: TRBD2; CDR3aa: CSALAGDGNEQFF; CDR3nt: TGCAGCGCACTAGCGGGAGATGGGAATGAGCAGTTCTTC
j_gene: TRBJ2-3; abundance: many; v_gene: TRBV30; d_gene: NA; CDR3aa: CAWRPGLGDTQYF; CDR3nt: TGTGCCTGGAGGCCTGGGTTGGGGGATACGCAGTATTTT
j_gene: TRBJ1-1; abundance: NA; v_gene: TRBV29-1; d_gene: NA; CDR3aa: CSVERQQNTEAFF; CDR3nt: TGCAGCGTTGAGAGACAACAGAACACTGAAGCTTTCTTT
j_gene: TRBJ1-2; abundance: few; v_gene: TRBV9; d_gene: NA; CDR3aa: CASSVGDYGYTF; CDR3nt: TGTGCCAGCAGCGTCGGCGACTATGGCTACACCTTC
j_gene: TRBJ2-6; abundance: NA; v_gene: TRBV29-1; d_gene: NA; CDR3aa: CSVEGGTGANVLTF; CDR3nt: TGCAGCGTCGAGGGGGGTACTGGGGCCAACGTCCTGACTTTC
j_gene: TRBJ2-3; abundance: few; v_gene: TRBV9; d_gene: NA; CDR3aa: CASSNYRVSTDTQYF; CDR3nt: TGTGCCAGCAGCAACTACAGGGTTAGCACAGATACGCAGTATTTT
j_gene: TRBJ1-1; abundance: few; v_gene: TRBV30; d_gene: NA; CDR3aa: CAWSTAGNTEAFF; CDR3nt: TGTGCCTGGAGTACCGCGGGAAACACTGAAGCTTTCTTT
j_gene: TRBJ1-5; abundance: NA; v_gene: TRBV6-5; d_gene: NA; CDR3aa: CASSTGFDQPQHF; CDR3nt: TGTGCCAGCAGTACAGGATTTGATCAGCCCCAGCATTTT
j_gene: TRBJ2-3; abundance: NA; v_gene: TRBV7-2; d_gene: NA; CDR3aa: CASSLVERRFTDTQYF; CDR3nt: TGTGCCAGCAGCTTAGTAGAACGGAGATTCACAGATACGCAGTATTTT